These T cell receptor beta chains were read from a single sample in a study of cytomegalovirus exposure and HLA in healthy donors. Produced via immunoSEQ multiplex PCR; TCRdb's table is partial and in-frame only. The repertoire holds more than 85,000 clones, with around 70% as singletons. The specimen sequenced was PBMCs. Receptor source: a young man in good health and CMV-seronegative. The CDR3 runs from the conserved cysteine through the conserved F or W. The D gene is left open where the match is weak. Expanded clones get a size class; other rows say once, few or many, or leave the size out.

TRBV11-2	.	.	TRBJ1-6	TGTGCCAGCAGCTTAGGGTGGCGGGACCCTCCTAATTCACCCCTCCACTTT	CASSLGWRDPPNSPLHF
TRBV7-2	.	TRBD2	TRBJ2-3	TGTGCCAGCAGCTTAGGCCTAGCGGGAGGGACAGATACGCAGTATTTT	CASSLGLAGGTDTQYF
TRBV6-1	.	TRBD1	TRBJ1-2	TGTGCCAGCAGTGAAGGGACAGGTTTATATGGCTACACCTTC	CASSEGTGLYGYTF
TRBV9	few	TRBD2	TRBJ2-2	TGTGCCAGCAGCGTAGCGGGGGGGAACACCGGGGAGCTGTTTTTT	CASSVAGGNTGELFF
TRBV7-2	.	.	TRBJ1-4	TGTGCCAGCAGCTTAGCGGGGGCAGGGGAAAAACTGTTTTTT	CASSLAGAGEKLFF
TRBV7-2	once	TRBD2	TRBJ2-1	TGTGCCAGCAGACTAGCGGGAGGGCCTTACAATGAGCAGTTCTTC	CASRLAGGPYNEQFF
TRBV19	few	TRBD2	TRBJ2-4	TGTGCCAGTAGTATCCGGACTAGCGGGCTGCAAAACATTCAGTACTTC	CASSIRTSGLQNIQYF
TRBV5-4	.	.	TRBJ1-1	TGTGCCAGCAGCCCCGGGGAAGGTCGTGAAGCTTTCTTT	CASSPGEGREAFF
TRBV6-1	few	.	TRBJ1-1	TGTGCCAGCAGTGAAGCGCGGGGGGATATAACTTTCTTT	CASSEARGDITFF
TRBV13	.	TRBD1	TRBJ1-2	TGTGCCAGCAGCTTAGGGGGACAGGCGGGGGGCTACACCTTC	CASSLGGQAGGYTF
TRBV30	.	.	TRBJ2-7	TGTGCCTGGAGTGTACGATATGACAGCTACGAGCAGTACTTC	CAWSVRYDSYEQYF
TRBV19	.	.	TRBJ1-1	TGTGCCAGTAGCCGGCGGGGGGGGAACACTGAAGCTTTCTTT	CASSRRGGNTEAFF
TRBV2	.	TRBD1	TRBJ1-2	TGTGCCAGCAGTGAGGCCGGGACAGGTAGTAGCAGTGGCTACACCTTC	CASSEAGTGSSSGYTF
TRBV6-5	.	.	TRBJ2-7	TGTGCCAGCAGTTACTCATCACCGAGCTCCTACGAGCAGTACTTC	CASSYSSPSSYEQYF
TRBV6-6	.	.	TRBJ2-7	TGTGCCAGCAACCCGGACTCCCAAATCCCTGAATTC	CASNPDSQIPEF
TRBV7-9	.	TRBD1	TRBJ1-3	TGTGCCAGCAGCTGGGACAGGAGCTCTGGAAACACCATATATTTT	CASSWDRSSGNTIYF
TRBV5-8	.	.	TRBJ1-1	TGTGCCAGCAGCTCTATTCTAGGGAACACTGAAGCTTTCTTT	CASSSILGNTEAFF
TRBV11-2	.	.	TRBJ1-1	TGTGCCAGCAGCGCCAGACAGATTGAAGCTTTCTTT	CASSARQIEAFF
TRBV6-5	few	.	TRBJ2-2	TGTGCCAGCAGTTACGAAGGGGTATCGACCGGGGAGCTGTTTTTT	CASSYEGVSTGELFF
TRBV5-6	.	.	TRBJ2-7	TGTGCCAGCAGCCTCCAGGGTTTAACCTACGAGCAGTACTTC	CASSLQGLTYEQYF
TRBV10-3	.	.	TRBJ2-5	TGTGCCATCAGCCGCCAGAGGAGTGAGACCCAGTACTTC	CAISRQRSETQYF
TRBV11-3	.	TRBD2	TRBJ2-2	TGTGCCAGCAGCCCTTCTAGCGGGAGTGGAACCGGGGAGCTGTTTTTT	CASSPSSGSGTGELFF
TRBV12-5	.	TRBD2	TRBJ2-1	TGTGCTAGTGGGCTACGGGGGACTAGCGGGAGTAATGAGCAGTTCTTC	CASGLRGTSGSNEQFF
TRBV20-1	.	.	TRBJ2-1	TGCAGTGCTAGGCCTACGGGTGAGCAGTTCTTC	CSARPTGEQFF
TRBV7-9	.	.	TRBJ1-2	TGTGCCAGCAGCCCCGACCGACAGGATGGCTACACCTTC	CASSPDRQDGYTF
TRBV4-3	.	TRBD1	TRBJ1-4	TGCGCCAGCAGCCTCGAACCCGGGACAGGAGCCCTAGGGGCTAATGAAAAACTGTTTTTT	CASSLEPGTGALGANEKLFF
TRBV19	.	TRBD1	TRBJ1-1	TGTGCCAGTAAAGTGTGGGGACAGGGGAACACTGAAGCTTTCTTT	CASKVWGQGNTEAFF
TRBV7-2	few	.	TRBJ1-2	TGTGCCAGCAGCTTCTACAGGGCTTTGGGCTATGGCTACACCTTC	CASSFYRALGYGYTF
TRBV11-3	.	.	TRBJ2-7	TGTGCCAGCAGCTTTCTTACCGGAGGCGAGCAGTACTTC	CASSFLTGGEQYF
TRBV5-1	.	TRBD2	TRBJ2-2	TGCGCCAGCAGCCGGGGGGGGATACGAGTATCCGGGGAGCTGTTTTTT	CASSRGGIRVSGELFF
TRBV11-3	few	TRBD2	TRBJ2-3	TGTGCCAGCAGCCAAGGGACTAGCGGCGGCACAGATACGCAGTATTTT	CASSQGTSGGTDTQYF
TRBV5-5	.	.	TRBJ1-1	TGTGCCAGCAGCTTGGGCAGGGTCACTGAAGCTTTCTTT	CASSLGRVTEAFF
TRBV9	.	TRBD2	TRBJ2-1	TGTGCCAGCAGCGTCCTCCGGGAATCTAGCGGGGGGACGGTCAATGAGCAGTTCTTC	CASSVLRESSGGTVNEQFF
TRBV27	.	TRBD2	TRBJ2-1	TGTGCCAGCAGCATCAGGGTAGCGGGAGTTAATGAGCAGTTCTTC	CASSIRVAGVNEQFF
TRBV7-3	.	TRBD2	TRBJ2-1	TGTGCCAGCAGCTTGTGGGCTAGCGGGAGCCAGGAGCAGTTCTTC	CASSLWASGSQEQFF
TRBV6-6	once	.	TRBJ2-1	TGTGCCAGCAGTTACTCGACTGTAAATGAGCAGTTCTTC	CASSYSTVNEQFF
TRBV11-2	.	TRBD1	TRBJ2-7	TGTGCCAGTCTGAAAACTCCACACAGGGGTTCCCCCGGGTACGAGCAGTACTTC	CASLKTPHRGSPGYEQYF
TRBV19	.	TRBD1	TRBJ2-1	TGTGCCAGTAGTATCCCTCGGGACAGGGTGAACAATGAGCAGTTCTTC	CASSIPRDRVNNEQFF
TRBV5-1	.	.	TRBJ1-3	TGCGCCAGCAGCTTGGGAGGGCAGGCGGGCTCTGGAAACACCATATATTTT	CASSLGGQAGSGNTIYF
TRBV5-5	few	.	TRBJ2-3	TGTGCCAGCAGCTTCGGGTCGGCCGAAGATACGCAGTATTTT	CASSFGSAEDTQYF
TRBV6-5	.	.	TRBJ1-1	TGTGCCAGCAGTTACTTGGGGCTAGCTTTCTTT	CASSYLGLAFF
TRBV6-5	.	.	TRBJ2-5	TGTGCCAGTCACCTGGGGCCAGCCCAGGAGACCCAGTACTTC	CASHLGPAQETQYF
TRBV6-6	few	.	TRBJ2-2	TGTGCCAGCAGGAGAACCGGGGAGCTGTTTTTT	CASRRTGELFF
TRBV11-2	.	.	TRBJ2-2	TGTGCCAGCAGCCCGGGGACAACCGGGGAGCTGTTTTTT	CASSPGTTGELFF
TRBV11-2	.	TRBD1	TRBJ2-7	TGTGCCAGCAGTCTAAACAGGGGCTCCTACGAGCAGTACTTC	CASSLNRGSYEQYF